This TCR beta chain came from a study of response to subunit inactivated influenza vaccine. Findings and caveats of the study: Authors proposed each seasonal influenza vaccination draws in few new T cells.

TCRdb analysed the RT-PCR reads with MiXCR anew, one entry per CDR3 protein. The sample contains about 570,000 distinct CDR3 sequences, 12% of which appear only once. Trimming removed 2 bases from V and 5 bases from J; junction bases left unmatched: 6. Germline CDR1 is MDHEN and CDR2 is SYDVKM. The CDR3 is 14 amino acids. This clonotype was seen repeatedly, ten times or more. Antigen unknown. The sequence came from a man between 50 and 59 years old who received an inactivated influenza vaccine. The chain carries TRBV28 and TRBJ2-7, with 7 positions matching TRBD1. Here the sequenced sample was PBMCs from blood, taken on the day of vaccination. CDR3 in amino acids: CASSLRGGRNEQYF. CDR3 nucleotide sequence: TGTGCCAGCAGTTTACGAGGGGGCAGGAACGAGCAGTACTTC. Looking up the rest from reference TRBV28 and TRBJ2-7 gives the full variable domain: DVKVTQSSRYLVKRTGEKVFLECVQDMDHENMFWYRQDPGLGLRLIYFSYDVKMKEKGDIPEGYSVSREKKERFSLILESASTNQTSMYLCASSLRGGRNEQYFGPGTRLTVT.